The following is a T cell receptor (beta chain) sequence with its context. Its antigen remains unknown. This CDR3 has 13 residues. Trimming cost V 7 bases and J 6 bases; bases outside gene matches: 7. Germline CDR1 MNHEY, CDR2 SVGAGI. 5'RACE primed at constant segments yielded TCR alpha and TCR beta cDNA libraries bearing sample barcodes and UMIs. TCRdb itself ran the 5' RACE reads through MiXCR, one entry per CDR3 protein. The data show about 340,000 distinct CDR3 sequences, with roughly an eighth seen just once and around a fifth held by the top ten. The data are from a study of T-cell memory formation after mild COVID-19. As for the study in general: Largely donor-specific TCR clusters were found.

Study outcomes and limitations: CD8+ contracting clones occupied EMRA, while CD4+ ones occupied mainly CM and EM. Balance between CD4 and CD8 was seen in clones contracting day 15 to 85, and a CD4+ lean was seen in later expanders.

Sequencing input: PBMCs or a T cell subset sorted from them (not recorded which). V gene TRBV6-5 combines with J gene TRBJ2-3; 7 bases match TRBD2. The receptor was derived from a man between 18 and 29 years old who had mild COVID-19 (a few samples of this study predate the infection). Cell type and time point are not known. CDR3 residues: CASNPPGGDTQYF. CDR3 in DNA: TGTGCCAGCAACCCCCCCGGGGGGGATACGCAGTATTTT.